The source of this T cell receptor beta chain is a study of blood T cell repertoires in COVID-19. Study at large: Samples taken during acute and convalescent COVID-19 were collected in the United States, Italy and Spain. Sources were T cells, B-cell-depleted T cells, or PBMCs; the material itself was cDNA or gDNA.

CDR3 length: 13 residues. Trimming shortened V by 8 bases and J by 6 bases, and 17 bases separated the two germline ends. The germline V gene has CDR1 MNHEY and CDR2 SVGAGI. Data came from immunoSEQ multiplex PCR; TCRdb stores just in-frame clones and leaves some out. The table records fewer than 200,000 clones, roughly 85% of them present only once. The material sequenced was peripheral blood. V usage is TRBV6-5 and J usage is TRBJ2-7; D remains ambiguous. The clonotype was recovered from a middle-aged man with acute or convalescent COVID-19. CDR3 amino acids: CASANSVVTEQYF. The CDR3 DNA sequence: TGTGCCAGCGCTAACTCGGTAGTAACCGAGCAGTACTTC.